These 23 T cell receptor beta chains were all obtained from the same sample, sequenced in a study of Ad26.COV2.S vaccination and SARS-CoV-2 variants. Stated treatment: around 19 received Ad26.COV2.S at low or high dose, single or two shots; several received placebo; per-sample allocation not given. Samples were taken on day 63 after the first vaccine or placebo injection. Assay: immunoSEQ multiplex PCR; the TCRdb copy retains only in-frame clones and omits some. Counted here are 300,000 to 500,000 clones, 88% occurring once; the ten biggest clones make up under 3.5%. The sample was peripheral blood, taken in a trial of Ad26.COV2.S vaccine versus placebo. Every receptor here comes from a person aged 18-65 years who received the Ad26.COV2.S COVID-19 vaccine or a placebo.

The chain uses TRBV2 and TRBJ1-1, with D tentatively TRBD1 (5 bases). The CDR3 extends over 14 amino acids. Germline CDR1 and CDR2: SNHLY and FYNNEI. V shed 6 bases and J shed 6 bases, with 17 bases lying between them. The CDR3, as DNA: TGTGCCAGCAGGGAGCGGGGGTTAGGACCTGAAGCTTTCTTT. Translation: CASRERGLGPEAFF.

The chain recombines TRBV27 with TRBJ2-3; D remains unclear. The germline gives CDR1 MNHEY, CDR2 SMNVEV (reference sequence). V was cut by 2 bases and J by 7 bases, with 4 bases left in between. The CDR3 extends over 11 amino acids. The CDR3 reads CASSLGHTQYF. The CDR3 bases are TGTGCCAGCAGTTTAGGGCATACGCAGTATTTT.

The V and J genes are TRBV7-8 and TRBJ1-2; TRBD1 is a possible D gene (6 bases). This CDR3 has 15 amino acids. The germline gives CDR1 SGHVS, CDR2 FQNEAQ. Trimming pared 5 bases from V and 6 bases from J, leaving 19 bases between. The CDR3 DNA reads TGTGCCAGCAGCACCCCCAGGGGTAAAGTTCATGGCTACACCTTC. Its protein product is CASSTPRGKVHGYTF.

A note on this clone: Within the sample, other DNA sequences also encode this same CDR3. The chain employs TRBV19 and TRBJ1-1; no definite D call. The CDR3 consists of 13 residues. Trimming took 3 bases from V and 1 from J, leaving 6 bases between them. Per the germline V gene, CDR1 is LNHDA and CDR2 is SQIVND (reference sequence). CDR3 amino acids: CASSIFGNTEAFF. For the CDR3, the DNA is TGTGCCAGTAGTATTTTCGGGAACACTGAAGCTTTCTTT.

V and J are TRBV7-8 and TRBJ1-3; D possibly corresponds to TRBD1 (5 bases). The CDR3 is made up of 14 amino acids. Trimming left V 1 base short and J 6 bases short, with 10 bases between. Germline V gene sequence: CDR1 SGHVS, CDR2 FQNEAQ. The CDR3: CASSLVSGENTIYF. CDR3 bases: TGTGCCAGCAGCTTAGTATCGGGGGAAAACACCATATATTTT.

This clone was found once. V and J are TRBV7-9 and TRBJ1-1, with D possibly being TRBD1 (5 bases). Germline CDR1 is SEHNR and CDR2 is FQNEAQ (reference sequence). V was clipped by 3 bases and J by 0 bases, with 8 bases between them. The CDR3 is 14 residues long. CDR3 nucleotides: TGTGCCAGCAGCTTTTTGACAGTGAACACTGAAGCTTTCTTT. Amino acid sequence: CASSFLTVNTEAFF.

The chain has TRBV19 and TRBJ1-4; TRBD1 is a possible D gene (5 bases). V lost 5 bases and J lost 10, with 14 bases in between. Germline values: CDR1 LNHDA, CDR2 SQIVND (reference sequence). The CDR3 sequence is 13 residues long. In nucleotides, the CDR3 is TGTGCCAGTAGTGGGGCTGGAGTAGGAAAACTGTTTTTT. This encodes CASSGAGVGKLFF.

This clone was picked up a small number of times. This chain connects TRBV4-3 to TRBJ2-7; 7 bases are a match to TRBD2. The junction had 9 bases not matched to a gene; V was cut back by 3 bases and J by 4 bases. Per germline, CDR1 LGHNA and CDR2 YSLEER. This CDR3 has 15 amino acids. The CDR3 DNA follows: TGCGCCAGCAGCCAGATGCGGGGGAATGAGTACGAGCAGTACTTC. It specifies CASSQMRGNEYEQYF.

The chain joins TRBV7-2 to TRBJ1-5; D unresolved. The germline CDR1 and CDR2 sequences are SGHTA and FQGNSA. Between the trimmed V and J ends, which lost 3 bases and 6 bases, there was a span of 9 bases. This CDR3 spans 13 amino acids. This CDR3 reads CASSFPLFQPQHF. Here the CDR3 DNA reads TGTGCCAGCAGCTTTCCCCTTTTTCAGCCCCAGCATTTT.

The CDR3 is CASSQGLAGGQDTQYF. The CDR3 DNA sequence: TGCGCCAGCAGCCAAGGCCTGGCGGGGGGCCAAGATACGCAGTATTTT. The chain is built from TRBV4-3 and TRBJ2-3, with 8 bases aligning to TRBD2. The CDR3 sequence is 16 residues long. In germline, CDR1 is LGHNA, CDR2 YSLEER. Trimming took 1 base from V and 5 from J; bases not matched to a gene: 8.

The rearrangement uses TRBV12-3 or TRBV12-4 and TRBJ1-2, with a tentative D call TRBD1 (5 bases). The CDR3 has 13 residues. Trimming cost V 5 bases and J 6 bases, with 13 bases left between them. Written as DNA, the CDR3 is TGTGCCAGCAGTCCGGGACCTAGGGATGGCTACACCTTC. Protein product: CASSPGPRDGYTF.

This CDR3 reads CASQVGWASTDTQYF. In DNA form, the CDR3 reads TGCGCCAGCCAAGTAGGTTGGGCTAGCACAGATACGCAGTATTTT. V and J are TRBV5-1 and TRBJ2-3; D not certain. V lost 7 bases and J 0 bases, leaving 15 bases between the germline ends. CDR3 length: 15 residues. Germline CDR1 and CDR2: SGHRS and YFSETQ.

This clone was recorded only once. The V gene is TRBV4-1, the J gene TRBJ1-1; 7 bases are shared with TRBD1. CDR3 length equals 15 residues. Germline V lookup: CDR1 MGHRA, CDR2 YSYEKL. Trimming removed 1 base from V and 3 bases from J; junction bases left unmatched: 5. CDR3 protein: CASSQATGYDTEAFF. In DNA form, the CDR3 reads TGCGCCAGCAGCCAAGCGACAGGGTACGACACTGAAGCTTTCTTT.

The rearrangement uses TRBV7-9 and TRBJ2-6, with D perhaps TRBD1 or TRBD2 (5 bases each). This CDR3 is 17 amino acids long. Between the trimmed V and J ends, which lost 5 bases and 4 bases, there was a span of 18 bases. Per germline, CDR1 SEHNR and CDR2 FQNEAQ (reference sequence). CDR3 amino acids: CASSAGTPPLGANVLTF. CDR3 DNA sequence: TGTGCCAGCAGCGCCGGGACGCCGCCTCTGGGGGCCAACGTCCTGACTTTC.

This clone appeared a single time. This chain joins TRBV18 and TRBJ2-1, with 10 bases that match TRBD2. Germline trimming cut 2 bases from V and 4 bases from J; bases unmatched to any gene: 11. This CDR3 has 18 amino acids. Germline CDR1 and CDR2: KGHSH and LQKENI. In DNA, the CDR3 is TGTGCCAGCTCACCAAGGATAGCGGGGGGTCACCCTTACAATGAGCAGTTCTTC. Translated, it gives CASSPRIAGGHPYNEQFF.

This rearrangement joins TRBV7-9 to TRBJ1-1; 7 positions agree with TRBD1. The CDR3 spans 14 residues. The junction had 5 bases not matched to a gene; V was cut back by 5 bases and J by 2 bases. From germline, CDR1 is SEHNR and CDR2 FQNEAQ (reference sequence). The CDR3 region is CASSPRTGNTEAFF. In nucleotides, the CDR3 is TGTGCCAGCAGCCCTAGGACAGGCAACACTGAAGCTTTCTTT.

This clone was found a few times. This chain uses TRBV10-3 with TRBJ1-2, with a weak D call TRBD1 (6 bases). The CDR3 is 13 amino acids. Trimming shortened V by 2 bases and J by 8 bases, and 12 bases separated the two germline ends. The germline gives CDR1 ENHRY, CDR2 SYGVKD. CDR3 in amino acids: CAISEGGHLGYTF. CDR3 nucleotide sequence: TGTGCCATCAGTGAGGGGGGGCATTTAGGCTACACCTTC.

The rearrangement links TRBV5-4 to TRBJ2-5; 9 bases are a match to TRBD2. The junction had 12 bases not matched to a gene; V was cut back by 3 bases and J by 9 bases. The CDR3 runs 15 residues. Germline V gene lookup returns CDR1 SGHNT and CDR2 YYREEE (reference sequence). CDR3 sequence: CASSSREGPSEAQYF. DNA of the CDR3: TGTGCCAGCAGCTCGCGGGAGGGACCCTCTGAGGCCCAGTACTTC.

This clone was seen a single time. At one end the junction does not follow the germline gene, possibly because of a read error. The chain carries TRBV7-7 and TRBJ2-5; TRBD2 agrees at 13 bases. There are 15 residues in the CDR3. From germline, CDR1 is SSHAT and CDR2 FNYEAQ (reference sequence). The CDR3: CASSLGTSGVETQYF. The CDR3 region has the DNA TGTGCTAGCAGCTTAGGGACTAGCGGGGTAGAGACCCAGTACTTC.

This chain connects TRBV6-5 to TRBJ2-1; TRBD2 matches 11 bases. Trimming cost V 4 bases and J 3 bases; bases outside gene matches: 5. The germline gives CDR1 MNHEY, CDR2 SVGAGI. This CDR3 region has 16 residues. As DNA, the CDR3 is TGTGCCAGCAGTTCACTAGCGGGGGAGCTCTACAATGAGCAGTTCTTC. It translates to CASSSLAGELYNEQFF.

V and J are TRBV5-4 and TRBJ1-1; D uncertain. This CDR3 has 17 residues. The V gene's germline CDR1 is SGHNT and CDR2 YYREEE (reference sequence). V lost 4 bases to trimming and J lost 3 bases, with 22 bases between them. The CDR3 nucleotides are TGTGCCAGCAGCGGAGGGTCAGGCTACACGGTGGACACTGAAGCTTTCTTT. Translation gives CASSGGSGYTVDTEAFF.

The rearrangement uses TRBV5-8 and TRBJ2-3, with D possibly called TRBD1 or TRBD2 (5 bases each). Germline V gene sequence: CDR1 SGHTS, CDR2 YDEGEE. The CDR3 spans 15 residues. Trimming stripped 4 bases from V and 0 bases from J, with 12 bases between. In nucleotides, the CDR3 is TGTGCCAGCAGCAACCGGGACCAGAGCACAGATACGCAGTATTTT. This translates into CASSNRDQSTDTQYF. Full variable domain (rest looked up from reference TRBV5-8 and TRBJ2-3): EAGVTQSPTHLIKTRGQQATLRCSPISGHTSVYWYQQALGLGLQFLLWYDEGEERNRGNFPPRFSGRQFPNYSSELNVNALELEDSALYLCASSNRDQSTDTQYFGPGTRLTVL.

V gene TRBV30 combines with J gene TRBJ1-6; no clear D. V lost 4 bases to trimming and J lost 7 bases, with 11 bases between them. The CDR3 is made up of 13 amino acids. CDR1 is GTSNPN and CDR2 is SVGIG in the germline V gene (reference sequence). This CDR3 is CAWKGRSNSPLHF. CDR3 nucleotides: TGTGCCTGGAAAGGGCGTTCGAATTCACCCCTCCACTTT.